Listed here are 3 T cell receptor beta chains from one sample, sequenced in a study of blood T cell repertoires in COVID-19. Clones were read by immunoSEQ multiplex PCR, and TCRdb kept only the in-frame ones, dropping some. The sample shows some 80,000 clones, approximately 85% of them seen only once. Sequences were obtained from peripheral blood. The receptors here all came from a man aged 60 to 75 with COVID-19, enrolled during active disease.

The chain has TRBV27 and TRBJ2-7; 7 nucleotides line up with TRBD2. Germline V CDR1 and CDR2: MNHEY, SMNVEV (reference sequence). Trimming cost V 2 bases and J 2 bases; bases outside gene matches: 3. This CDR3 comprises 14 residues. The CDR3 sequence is CASSLQAGPYEQYF. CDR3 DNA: TGTGCCAGCAGTTTACAAGCGGGGCCCTACGAGCAGTACTTC.

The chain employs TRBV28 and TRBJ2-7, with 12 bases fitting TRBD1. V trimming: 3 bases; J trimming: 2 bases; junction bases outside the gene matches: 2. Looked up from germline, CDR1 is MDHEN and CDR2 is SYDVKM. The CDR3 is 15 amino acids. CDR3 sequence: CASSFGDRGPYEQYF. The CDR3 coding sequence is TGTGCCAGCAGTTTCGGGGACAGGGGGCCCTACGAGCAGTACTTC.

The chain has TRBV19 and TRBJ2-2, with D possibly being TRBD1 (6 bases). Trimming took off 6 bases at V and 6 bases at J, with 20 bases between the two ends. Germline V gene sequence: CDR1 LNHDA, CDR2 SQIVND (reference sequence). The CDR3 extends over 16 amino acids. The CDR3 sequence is CASSPRGRGPAGELFF. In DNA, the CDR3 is TGTGCCAGTAGCCCAAGGGGCAGGGGCCCCGCCGGGGAGCTGTTTTTT.